This is a list of T cell receptor beta chains from one sample in a study of radiotherapy plus CTLA-4 blockade in lung cancer. Clones were sequenced by immunoSEQ multiplex PCR, and TCRdb holds only the in-frame ones, with some missing. The table lists 62,000 or so clones, roughly 85% of them singletons, with 10% in the top ten. The sample here was peripheral blood, taken from a patient treated with radiotherapy plus ipilimumab. The receptors stem from a human donor with non-small cell lung cancer who had a complete response to radiotherapy plus ipilimumab. Both conserved end residues are part of each CDR3. Each record gives: CDR3 protein, CDR3 DNA, J gene, D gene, V gene, clone size. D genes are given only for firm matches. Clone size is not always given. Where it is, it says once, few, many or a class for expanded clones.

CDR3aa: CASSPGVTYNEQFF
CDR3nt: TGTGCCAGCAGCCCAGGGGTGACTTACAATGAGCAGTTCTTC
j_gene: TRBJ2-1
d_gene: -
v_gene: TRBV7-2
abundance: once

CDR3aa: CASSKALSGPSGNTIYF
CDR3nt: TGTGCCAGCAGCAAAGCGCTTTCGGGTCCCTCTGGAAACACCATATATTTT
j_gene: TRBJ1-3
d_gene: -
v_gene: TRBV21-1
abundance: -

CDR3aa: CASSQRYRYGYTF
CDR3nt: TGTGCCAGCAGCCAGAGGTATAGATATGGCTACACCTTC
j_gene: TRBJ1-2
d_gene: -
v_gene: TRBV11-3
abundance: -

CDR3aa: CASSLRAQGANDEQFF
CDR3nt: TGTGCCAGCAGCCTAAGGGCCCAGGGGGCGAATGATGAGCAGTTCTTC
j_gene: TRBJ2-1
d_gene: TRBD1
v_gene: TRBV11-3
abundance: -

CDR3aa: CASSRIPGQNTGELFF
CDR3nt: TGTGCCAGCAGCAGGATCCCGGGACAGAACACCGGGGAGCTGTTTTTT
j_gene: TRBJ2-2
d_gene: -
v_gene: TRBV11-3
abundance: -

CDR3aa: CASSQALAGGYNEQFF
CDR3nt: TGCGCCAGCAGCCAAGCCCTAGCGGGAGGATACAATGAGCAGTTCTTC
j_gene: TRBJ2-1
d_gene: TRBD2
v_gene: TRBV4-3
abundance: -

CDR3aa: CASSLGPAGDTQYF
CDR3nt: TGTGCCAGCAGCTTAGGGCCAGCGGGGGACACCCAGTACTTC
j_gene: TRBJ2-5
d_gene: TRBD2
v_gene: TRBV13
abundance: -

CDR3aa: CASSLDLVRAFF
CDR3nt: TGTGCCAGCAGCTTGGACTTAGTCCGGGCTTTCTTT
j_gene: TRBJ1-1
d_gene: -
v_gene: TRBV5-8
abundance: -

CDR3aa: CASSWKTGTGGNTEAFF
CDR3nt: TGTGCCAGCAGCTGGAAAACCGGGACAGGGGGGAACACTGAAGCTTTCTTT
j_gene: TRBJ1-1
d_gene: TRBD1
v_gene: TRBV7-9
abundance: few

CDR3aa: CASSWPLLAEYQETQYF
CDR3nt: TGCGCCAGCAGCTGGCCCCTACTAGCGGAGTACCAAGAGACCCAGTACTTC
j_gene: TRBJ2-5
d_gene: TRBD2
v_gene: TRBV5-1
abundance: -

CDR3aa: CASSEAGGHNEQFF
CDR3nt: TGTGCCAGCAGTGAAGCTGGGGGGCACAATGAGCAGTTCTTC
j_gene: TRBJ2-1
d_gene: -
v_gene: TRBV6-1
abundance: -

CDR3aa: CASSEAQWNNQPQHF
CDR3nt: TGTGCCAGCAGTGAAGCGCAGTGGAACAATCAGCCCCAGCATTTT
j_gene: TRBJ1-5
d_gene: -
v_gene: TRBV6-1
abundance: -

CDR3aa: CASSQSVSHRARRRTFF
CDR3nt: TGCGCCAGCAGTCAATCCGTCAGCCACAGGGCCCGGCGTAGGACTTTCTTT
j_gene: TRBJ1-1
d_gene: -
v_gene: TRBV23-1
abundance: -

CDR3aa: CAWSPSGEKLFF
CDR3nt: TGTGCCTGGAGCCCCTCTGGTGAAAAACTGTTTTTT
j_gene: TRBJ1-4
d_gene: -
v_gene: TRBV30
abundance: -

CDR3aa: CASSPGQAGPDTQYF
CDR3nt: TGCGCCAGCAGTCCGGGACAGGCCGGGCCAGATACGCAGTATTTT
j_gene: TRBJ2-3
d_gene: TRBD1
v_gene: TRBV10-1
abundance: once

CDR3aa: CASSFQGGGGETQYF
CDR3nt: TGTGCCAGCAGCTTTCAAGGCGGGGGCGGAGAGACCCAGTACTTC
j_gene: TRBJ2-5
d_gene: -
v_gene: TRBV5-8
abundance: -

CDR3aa: CASSSLTMRGNTIYF
CDR3nt: TGTGCCAGTAGCTCCCTTACGATGAGGGGAAACACCATATATTTT
j_gene: TRBJ1-3
d_gene: -
v_gene: TRBV19
abundance: -

CDR3aa: CAISETDRVKNTIYF
CDR3nt: TGTGCCATCAGTGAGACAGACAGGGTGAAAAACACCATATATTTT
j_gene: TRBJ1-3
d_gene: TRBD1
v_gene: TRBV10-3
abundance: -

CDR3aa: CASFSTPLYGYTF
CDR3nt: TGTGCCAGCTTCTCCACACCCCTATATGGCTACACCTTC
j_gene: TRBJ1-2
d_gene: -
v_gene: TRBV5-4
abundance: -

CDR3aa: CASTGTGTGSPLHF
CDR3nt: TGCGCCAGCACCGGGACAGGGACAGGTTCACCCCTCCACTTT
j_gene: TRBJ1-6
d_gene: TRBD1
v_gene: TRBV5-1
abundance: -

CDR3aa: CASSTGTAYEQYF
CDR3nt: TGTGCCAGCAGTACCGGGACAGCCTACGAGCAGTACTTC
j_gene: TRBJ2-7
d_gene: TRBD1
v_gene: TRBV6-1
abundance: -

CDR3aa: CASSRPTATNEKLFF
CDR3nt: TGTGCCAGCAGCCGACCAACAGCAACTAATGAAAAACTGTTTTTT
j_gene: TRBJ1-4
d_gene: -
v_gene: TRBV7-2
abundance: -

CDR3aa: CASSVGDFSNTGELFF
CDR3nt: TGTGCCAGCAGCGTAGGGGACTTTTCGAACACCGGGGAGCTGTTTTTT
j_gene: TRBJ2-2
d_gene: -
v_gene: TRBV9
abundance: -